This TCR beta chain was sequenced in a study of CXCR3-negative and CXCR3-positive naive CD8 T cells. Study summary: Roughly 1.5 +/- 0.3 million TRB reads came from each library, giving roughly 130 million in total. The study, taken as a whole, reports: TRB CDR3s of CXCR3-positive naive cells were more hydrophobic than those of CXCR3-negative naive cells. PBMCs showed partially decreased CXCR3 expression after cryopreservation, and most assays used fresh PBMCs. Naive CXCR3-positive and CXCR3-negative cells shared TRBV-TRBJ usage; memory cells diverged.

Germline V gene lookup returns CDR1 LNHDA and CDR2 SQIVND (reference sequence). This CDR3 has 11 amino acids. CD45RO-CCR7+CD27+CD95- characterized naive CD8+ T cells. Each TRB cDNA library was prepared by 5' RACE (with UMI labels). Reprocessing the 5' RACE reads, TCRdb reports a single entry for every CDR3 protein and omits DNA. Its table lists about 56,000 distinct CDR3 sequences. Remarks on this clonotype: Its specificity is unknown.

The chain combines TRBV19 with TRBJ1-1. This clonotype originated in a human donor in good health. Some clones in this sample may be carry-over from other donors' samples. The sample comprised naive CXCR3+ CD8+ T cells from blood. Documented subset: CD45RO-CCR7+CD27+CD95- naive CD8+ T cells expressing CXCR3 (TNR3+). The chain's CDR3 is CASKEGWEAFF. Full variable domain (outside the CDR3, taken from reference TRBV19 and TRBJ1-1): DGGITQSPKYLFRKEGQNVTLSCEQNLNHDAMYWYRQDPGQGLRLIYYSQIVNDFQKGDIAEGYSVSREKKESFPLTVTSAQKNPTAFYLCASKEGWEAFFGQGTRLTVV.